Following are 30 T cell receptor beta chains from one sample sequenced in a study of blood T cell repertoires in COVID-19. Profiling relied on immunoSEQ multiplex PCR, and the TCRdb table lists in-frame clones only, not all of them. The table records 260,000 or so clones, about four fifths of them present only once. Sequences were obtained from PBMCs or T cells enriched from blood (not recorded which). The receptors derive from a woman in her thirties or forties who had been exposed to COVID-19.

V and J are TRBV19 and TRBJ2-3; no definite D call. The CDR3 is 13 amino acids. Germline values: CDR1 LNHDA, CDR2 SQIVND (reference sequence). Trimming stripped 3 bases from V and 1 base from J, with 5 bases between. The DNA of the CDR3 is TGTGCCAGTAGTATTCGCGGCACAGATACGCAGTATTTT. Encoded protein: CASSIRGTDTQYF.

This clone was counted a single time. V usage is TRBV28 and J usage is TRBJ2-7; D is perhaps TRBD1 (6 bases). The CDR3 loop spans 14 amino acids. Per the germline V gene, CDR1 is MDHEN and CDR2 is SYDVKM. V lost 8 bases and J 3 bases, leaving 17 bases between the germline ends. The CDR3 spells CASVSARGYYEQYF. Written as DNA, the CDR3 is TGTGCCAGCGTCTCCGCCAGGGGCTACTACGAGCAGTACTTC.

On this clone: The sample has other DNA sequences that encode this CDR3 too. This chain connects TRBV5-1 to TRBJ2-1; 13 bases agree with TRBD2. The CDR3 has 15 residues. Germline V gives CDR1 SGHRS, CDR2 YFSETQ. The V and J ends lost 4 bases and 9 bases, in that order; junction bases with no gene match: 7. The CDR3 DNA follows: TGCGCCAGCAGCCCACTAGCGGGGGGGCCCGGTGAGCAGTTCTTC. It specifies CASSPLAGGPGEQFF.

This clone was observed a single time. The V call is TRBV18, the J call TRBJ2-7, with 12 bases that match TRBD2. The CDR3 runs to 14 residues. V dropped 3 bases and J dropped 3; count of bases not matched to a gene: 0. Per the germline V gene, CDR1 is KGHSH and CDR2 is LQKENI. Written as DNA, the CDR3 is TGTGCCAGCTCACCGGGACTAGCGGGCTACGAGCAGTACTTC. Its translation is CASSPGLAGYEQYF.

The gene calls are TRBV2 and TRBJ1-6, with D unresolved. Per the germline V gene, CDR1 is SNHLY and CDR2 is FYNNEI. This CDR3 comprises 13 residues. Deletions cut 7 bases from V and 6 bases from J, with 10 bases between. The CDR3 region is CASILVVNSPLHF. Written as DNA, the CDR3 is TGTGCCAGCATACTGGTGGTTAATTCACCCCTCCACTTT.

In this sample, this clone turned up a few times. This sequence joins TRBV27 and TRBJ1-1; weak D call: TRBD1 (5 bases). V lost 7 bases, J lost 5 bases, and 14 bases lay in between. The CDR3 has 13 amino acids. Germline CDR1 and CDR2: MNHEY and SMNVEV (reference sequence). In nucleotides, the CDR3 is TGTGCCAGCAAATCAGGGCCGTATACTGAAGCTTTCTTT. This translates into CASKSGPYTEAFF.

This chain uses TRBV30 with TRBJ1-1; D is perhaps TRBD1 (6 bases). The V end was cut by 2 bases, the J end by 1 base, with 8 bases between. CDR3 length equals 13 residues. Germline V CDR1 and CDR2: GTSNPN, SVGIG (reference sequence). CDR3 nucleotides: TGTGCCTGGAGTTGGACAGCGAACACTGAAGCTTTCTTT. Its translation is CAWSWTANTEAFF.

The CDR3: CSVGGQGGGTNEKLFF. In DNA, the CDR3 is TGCAGCGTTGGAGGACAGGGTGGAGGGACTAATGAAAAACTGTTTTTT. This chain links TRBV29-1 with TRBJ1-4; 8 bases are shared with TRBD1. The CDR3 covers 16 residues. Losses at the gene ends were 4 bases for V and 2 bases for J; bases not matched to a gene: 9. Germline-derived CDR1 and CDR2 are SQVTM and ANQGSEA.

The chain uses TRBV29-1 and TRBJ1-2; possibly TRBD1 for D (5 bases). The V gene lost 4 bases and the J gene lost 10 bases, with 13 bases spanning the gap. CDR3 length equals 11 residues. Germline CDR1 is SQVTM and CDR2 is ANQGSEA. As DNA, the CDR3 is TGCAGCGTTGTACAGGAATTCGCCTACACCTTC. It specifies CSVVQEFAYTF.

This clone has a handful of counts. CDR3 sequence (DNA): TGCAGCGGGACGGACTTGAACACTGAAGCTTTCTTT. This translates into CSGTDLNTEAFF. The chain couples TRBV29-1 to TRBJ1-1, with no clear D. The CDR3 is 12 residues long. Germline CDR1 SQVTM, CDR2 ANQGSEA. Between the trimmed V and J ends, which lost 7 bases and 0 bases, there was a span of 9 bases.

V is TRBV19 and J is TRBJ1-5; no clear D. The V end lost 5 bases, the J end lost 7 bases, and 15 bases lay between the germline ends. There are 14 residues in the CDR3. Germline loops: CDR1 LNHDA, CDR2 SQIVND (reference sequence). CDR3 loop: CASSGYRAGQPQHF. CDR3 bases: TGTGCCAGTAGTGGATACAGAGCAGGACAGCCCCAGCATTTT.

The chain employs TRBV28 and TRBJ2-2; 9 positions agree with TRBD1. The junction had 10 bases not matched to a gene; V was cut back by 8 bases and J by 6 bases. In germline, CDR1 is MDHEN, CDR2 SYDVKM. This CDR3 region has 15 residues. The CDR3 DNA sequence: TGTGCCAGCGTGGGGGGGACAGGGTGGGCCGGGGAGCTGTTTTTT. Protein product: CASVGGTGWAGELFF.

The chain couples TRBV3-1 (or the pseudogene TRBV3-2) to TRBJ2-1, with 8 bases matching TRBD2. After removal of 1 base from V and 0 bases from J, the junction contained 5 bases not matched to a gene. Looked up from germline, CDR1 is LGHDT and CDR2 is YNNKEL (reference sequence). CDR3 length: 17 residues. The chain's CDR3 is CASSQGQRGSSYNEQFF. The CDR3 region has the DNA TGTGCCAGCAGCCAAGGCCAGCGGGGGAGCTCCTACAATGAGCAGTTCTTC.

The V and J genes are TRBV4-2 and TRBJ2-2, with 7 bases fitting TRBD1. This CDR3 region has 15 residues. From germline, CDR1 is LGHNA and CDR2 YNFKEQ. Trimming removed 1 base from V and 1 base from J; junction bases left unmatched: 0. The CDR3 reads CASSQGDRNTGELFF. CDR3 sequence (DNA): TGTGCCAGCAGCCAAGGGGACAGGAACACCGGGGAGCTGTTTTTT.

This clone has just a few counts. This rearrangement joins TRBV24-1 to TRBJ1-6; D is possibly TRBD1 (6 bases). The V end was cut by 3 bases, the J end by 7 bases, with 12 bases between. The length of the CDR3 is 15 residues. CDR1 and CDR2 from the germline V gene are KGHDR and SFDVKD. The CDR3 reads CATSDPGTRNSPLHF. CDR3 coding DNA: TGTGCCACCAGTGATCCCGGGACAAGGAATTCACCCCTCCACTTT.

In its sample, this clone was seen a few times. The J gene is TRBJ1-1, the V gene TRBV6-5, with D perhaps matching TRBD1 (6 bases). V was trimmed by 0 bases and J by 4 bases, leaving 12 bases between them. The CDR3 extends over 15 amino acids. Germline V gives CDR1 MNHEY, CDR2 SVGAGI. As DNA, the CDR3 is TGTGCCAGCAGTTACTCGGCAGGGGTGGCCACTGAAGCTTTCTTT. Translation: CASSYSAGVATEAFF.

Points on this clone: The same CDR3 can be traced to other DNA sequences in this sample. V and J are TRBV18 and TRBJ1-6; possible D gene TRBD1, 5 bases. Between the trimmed V and J ends, which lost 2 bases and 3 bases, there was a span of 5 bases. Germline CDR1 is KGHSH and CDR2 is LQKENI. This CDR3 comprises 14 residues. DNA of the CDR3: TGTGCCAGCTCACCAACAGGCTATAATTCACCCCTCCACTTT. Amino acid sequence: CASSPTGYNSPLHF.

This sequence joins TRBV2 and TRBJ2-5, with 12 bases matching TRBD1. The CDR3 length is 15 residues. V shed 6 bases, J shed 5 bases, and the junction held 7 bases outside the gene matches. Germline V CDR1 and CDR2: SNHLY, FYNNEI. In nucleotides, the CDR3 is TGTGCCAGCAGGTTATTGGGACAGGGGGCCGAGACCCAGTACTTC. It yields the protein CASRLLGQGAETQYF.

This clone was observed a few times. The chain recombines TRBV19 with TRBJ1-3, with 7 bases matching TRBD1. After removal of 8 bases from V and 6 bases from J, the junction contained 4 bases not matched to a gene. Per germline, CDR1 LNHDA and CDR2 SQIVND (reference sequence). This CDR3 region has 12 residues. CDR3 region: CASRQGVNTIYF. The CDR3 nucleotides are TGTGCCAGTCGCCAGGGGGTAAACACCATATATTTT.

This chain uses TRBV29-1 with TRBJ2-3; weak D call: TRBD2 (6 bases). The germline CDR1 and CDR2 sequences are SQVTM and ANQGSEA. Trimming took 0 bases from V and 8 from J, leaving 9 bases between them. This CDR3 contains 12 residues. The CDR3 DNA reads as TGCAGCGTTGAAGAAGGCGGGGTTACGCAGTATTTT. It translates to CSVEEGGVTQYF.

The chain has TRBV19 and TRBJ1-4, with D maybe TRBD1 (6 bases). Between the trimmed V and J ends, which lost 9 bases and 10 bases, there was a span of 15 bases. The CDR3 spans 12 residues. Germline CDR1 LNHDA, CDR2 SQIVND (reference sequence). The CDR3 is CASHRGGAKLFF. CDR3 DNA: TGTGCCAGCCACCGTGGGGGGGCAAAACTGTTTTTT. The full variable domain, in which reference TRBV19 and TRBJ1-4 provide the parts outside the CDR3, is DGGITQSPKYLFRKEGQNVTLSCEQNLNHDAMYWYRQDPGQGLRLIYYSQIVNDFQKGDIAEGYSVSREKKESFPLTVTSAQKNPTAFYLCASHRGGAKLFFGSGTQLSVL.

This clone was counted a few times. J is TRBJ1-5 and V is TRBV28; 12 nucleotides match TRBD1. The CDR3 totals 17 residues. The V gene's germline CDR1 is MDHEN and CDR2 SYDVKM. Trimming removed 3 bases from V and 8 bases from J; junction bases left unmatched: 11. The CDR3 coding sequence is TGTGCCAGCAGTTTTTTGCGGGACAGGGGGCAGAATAAGCCCCAGCATTTT. Amino acids: CASSFLRDRGQNKPQHF.

The rearrangement uses TRBV27 and TRBJ2-1; 9 positions match TRBD1. Germline V gives CDR1 MNHEY, CDR2 SMNVEV (reference sequence). Losses at the gene ends were 1 base for V and 4 bases for J; bases not matched to a gene: 11. CDR3 length: 18 residues. CDR3 bases: TGTGCCAGCAGTTTATATTACCGACAGGGGGGGCCGTACAATGAGCAGTTCTTC. Translating gives CASSLYYRQGGPYNEQFF.

The chain uses TRBV9 and TRBJ2-1; 10 positions match TRBD2. J gave up 6 bases and V 0 bases, and 12 bases lay outside the gene matches. CDR1 SGDLS and CDR2 YYNGEE come from the germline V gene. The CDR3 consists of 18 residues. This chain's CDR3 is CASSVDPRAAGGLNEQFF. In nucleotides, the CDR3 is TGTGCCAGCAGCGTAGACCCGAGGGCAGCGGGGGGGCTCAATGAGCAGTTCTTC.

This chain joins TRBV30 and TRBJ2-6, with 7 bases aligning to TRBD1. Germline assignment: CDR1 GTSNPN and CDR2 SVGIG (reference sequence). V lost 0 bases and J lost 3; bases outside the gene matches: 2. The CDR3 sequence is 15 residues long. CDR3 coding DNA: TGTGCCTGGAGTGTAGGGGGCGGTGGGGCCAACGTCCTGACTTTC. Its translation is CAWSVGGGGANVLTF.

The CDR3 spells CASSQVQDSRDTIYF. The CDR3 region has the DNA TGTGCCAGCAGCCAAGTTCAGGACTCCCGGGACACCATATATTTT. The V and J genes are TRBV4-2 and TRBJ1-3, with D unresolved. Deletions cut 1 base from V and 8 bases from J, with 15 bases between. The germline V gene has CDR1 LGHNA and CDR2 YNFKEQ. The CDR3 totals 15 residues.

The J gene is TRBJ1-2, the V gene TRBV7-9, with D tentatively TRBD1 (6 bases). CDR3 length: 14 amino acids. Germline V gene sequence: CDR1 SEHNR, CDR2 FQNEAQ (reference sequence). Trimming stripped 5 bases from V and 5 bases from J, with 15 bases between. CDR3 in DNA: TGTGCCAGCAGCCCACTGGGGGGGCCGTATGGCTACACCTTC. This translates into CASSPLGGPYGYTF. The full variable domain, completed using reference TRBV7-9 and TRBJ1-2, is DTGVSQNPRHKITKRGQNVTFRCDPISEHNRLYWYRQTLGQGPEFLTYFQNEAQLEKSRLLSDRFSAERPKGSFSTLEIQRTEQGDSAMYLCASSPLGGPYGYTFGSGTRLTVV.

This chain joins TRBV7-6 and TRBJ2-7; weak D call: TRBD2 (6 bases). This CDR3 region has 13 residues. V gave up 1 base and J gave up 7 bases, with 11 bases separating them. Germline V lookup: CDR1 SGHVS, CDR2 FNYEAQ. CDR3 amino acids: CASSLGGVQEQYF. Here the CDR3 DNA reads TGTGCCAGCAGCTTAGGGGGGGTTCAGGAGCAGTACTTC.

The chain has TRBV7-9 and TRBJ1-2; 7 bases align to TRBD1. V was pared by 0 bases and J by 9 bases, with 10 bases of the junction left unmatched. The CDR3 is 15 amino acids. CDR1 is SEHNR and CDR2 is FQNEAQ in the germline V gene (reference sequence). Here the CDR3 DNA reads TGTGCCAGCAGCTTAGCAGGGGGCAGGGATGGGAGCTACACCTTC. Protein sequence: CASSLAGGRDGSYTF.

Only one count was recorded for this clone. The chain is built from TRBV29-1 and TRBJ1-1; 7 positions agree with TRBD1. From germline, CDR1 is SQVTM and CDR2 ANQGSEA. This CDR3 region has 12 residues. The ends lost 7 bases at V and 5 bases at J; junction bases unmatched: 7. CDR3 bases: TGCAGCGCCAGGGGGTTTTGGACTGAAGCTTTCTTT. It yields the protein CSARGFWTEAFF.